The rows below give T cell receptor beta chains drawn from one sample of a study of cytomegalovirus exposure and HLA in healthy donors. Some clones are missing from TCRdb's copy, which holds only in-frame ones; the method was immunoSEQ multiplex PCR. Among around 100,000 clones listed, about 70% were seen once. Sequenced input: PBMCs. The source is a woman in her 30s in good health and CMV-seronegative. Both conserved end residues are part of each CDR3. Fields, in order: D gene, J gene, V gene, clone size, CDR3 protein, CDR3 DNA. The D gene is left open where the match is weak. Clone size appears in some rows only: once, few, many, or a class for an expanded clone.

>TRBD1|TRBJ1-1|TRBV7-9|once
CASSLEGQAKNTEAFF
TGTGCCAGCAGCTTAGAAGGACAGGCCAAGAACACTGAAGCTTTCTTT
>TRBD1|TRBJ2-2|TRBV6-5|few
CASRRQGANTGELFF
TGTGCCAGCAGGAGACAGGGGGCGAACACCGGGGAGCTGTTTTTT
>-|TRBJ1-2|TRBV20-1|few
CSALEGYGYTF
TGCAGTGCCCTCGAGGGCTATGGCTACACCTTC
>-|TRBJ1-4|TRBV18|once
CASSPQGDRVNEKLFF
TGTGCCAGCTCACCACAAGGGGATCGGGTTAATGAAAAACTGTTTTTT
>-|TRBJ2-1|TRBV9|-
CASSVGSGYNEQFF
TGTGCCAGCAGCGTAGGTTCAGGTTACAATGAGCAGTTCTTC
>TRBD1|TRBJ2-1|TRBV7-9|-
CASRGGCEQFF
TGTGCCAGCAGAGGGGGCTGTGAGCAGTTCTTC
>-|TRBJ1-6|TRBV30|-
CAWTTDSSYNSPLHF
TGTGCCTGGACCACTGACAGCTCCTATAATTCACCCCTCCACTTT
>TRBD1|TRBJ1-1|TRBV30|-
CAWGTATEAFF
TGTGCCTGGGGGACAGCCACTGAAGCTTTCTTT
>-|TRBJ2-7|TRBV6-1|few
CASSEVGSEYEQYF
TGTGCCAGCAGTGAAGTCGGGAGCGAGTACGAGCAGTACTTC
>-|TRBJ1-1|TRBV2|-
CATHDWGRSEAFF
TGTGCCACTCACGACTGGGGCCGAAGTGAAGCTTTCTTT
>-|TRBJ2-2|TRBV4-1|-
CASSLTRTGELFF
TGCGCCAGCAGCCTAACTAGGACCGGGGAGCTGTTTTTT
>-|TRBJ1-2|TRBV27|-
CASTVPAVVGGYTF
TGTGCCAGCACGGTCCCGGCGGTGGTCGGCGGCTACACCTTC
>-|TRBJ1-6|TRBV14|-
CASSQVGGGSPLHF
TGTGCCAGCAGCCAAGTCGGGGGTGGTTCACCCCTCCACTTT
>TRBD2|TRBJ2-5|TRBV25-1|-
CASSAVTGTSGKKTQYF
TGTGCCAGCAGTGCCGTTACCGGGACTAGCGGGAAAAAGACCCAGTACTTC
>-|TRBJ1-4|TRBV7-8|-
CASSLRGATNEKLFF
TGTGCCAGCAGTCTCCGCGGGGCAACTAATGAAAAACTGTTTTTT
>-|TRBJ2-1|TRBV12-5|-
CASGLVNNEQFF
TGTGCTAGTGGTTTGGTTAACAATGAGCAGTTCTTC
>TRBD1|TRBJ2-5|TRBV5-1|few
CASSLGQLQETQYF
TGCGCCAGCAGCCTGGGACAGCTTCAAGAGACCCAGTACTTC
>-|TRBJ2-5|TRBV6-5|-
CASSRGTEQYF
TGTGCCAGCTCTCGGGGAACGGAGCAGTACTTC
>-|TRBJ1-1|TRBV28|-
CASRQGSRTGAFF
TGTGCCAGCAGACAGGGTTCCCGTACGGGGGCTTTCTTT
>-|TRBJ2-2|TRBV7-9|once
CASSPGDSTGELFF
TGTGCCAGCAGCCCGGGGGACAGCACCGGGGAGCTGTTTTTT
>-|TRBJ1-1|TRBV6-1|-
CASRLTDMNTEAFF
TGTGCCAGCAGGTTGACAGACATGAACACTGAAGCTTTCTTT
>TRBD1|TRBJ1-1|TRBV6-6|-
CASSLQGADTEAFF
TGTGCCAGCAGTTTGCAGGGGGCGGACACTGAAGCTTTCTTT
>-|TRBJ2-5|TRBV7-2|-
CASSSTGGLPETQYF
TGTGCCAGCAGCTCCACGGGGGGCTTACCAGAGACCCAGTACTTC
>-|TRBJ1-4|TRBV27|-
CASSLSRVEKLFF
TGTGCCAGCAGTTTATCGAGGGTTGAAAAACTGTTTTTT
>TRBD1|TRBJ1-3|TRBV14|-
CASSLLRQGVGNTIYF
TGTGCCAGCAGCCTGTTAAGACAGGGTGTGGGAAACACCATATATTTT